The rows below give T cell receptor beta chains drawn from one sample of a study of T cells in Graves' hyperthyroidism and ophthalmopathy. Using its own MiXCR run on the multiplex PCR reads, TCRdb lists one record per CDR3 protein. Among around 370,000 distinct CDR3 sequences listed, under 20% were seen once. The sample taken for sequencing was blood. The receptor set was obtained from a young man with Graves' ophthalmopathy. Each CDR3 is given with its conserved first and last residue. The D gene is left open where the match is weak. Clone sizes are given selectively: once, few, many, or a class where the clone is expanded.

CDR3: CASKGKGARTDTQYF
DNA: TGTGCCAGCAAAGGGAAGGGAGCGCGCACAGATACGCAGTATTTT
V: TRBV12-3/TRBV12-4
D: NA
size: NA
J: TRBJ2-3

CDR3: CASSSADGQFHSPLHF
DNA: TGTGCCAGCAGCAGCGCCGATGGACAGTTTCATTCACCCCTCCACTTT
V: TRBV5-6
D: NA
size: many
J: TRBJ1-6

CDR3: CASSESTRQSYGYTF
DNA: TGTGCCAGCAGTGAATCCACCCGACAGAGCTATGGCTACACCTTC
V: TRBV25-1
D: NA
size: NA
J: TRBJ1-2

CDR3: CASSGGGHSTDTQYF
DNA: TGTGCCAGCAGCGGCGGGGGGCACAGCACAGATACGCAGTATTTT
V: TRBV9
D: TRBD2
size: few
J: TRBJ2-3

CDR3: CASSPAAGHPLGAFF
DNA: TGTGCCAGCAGCCCAGCAGCAGGACATCCCCTCGGAGCTTTCTTT
V: TRBV7-2
D: NA
size: NA
J: TRBJ1-1

CDR3: CASTRGTGWSEQYF
DNA: TGTGCCAGCACCCGAGGGACAGGGTGGTCCGAGCAGTACTTC
V: TRBV2
D: TRBD1
size: once
J: TRBJ2-7

CDR3: CSANAGTGPTHYGYTF
DNA: TGCAGTGCTAACGCCGGGACAGGGCCCACTCACTATGGCTACACCTTC
V: TRBV20-1
D: TRBD1
size: many
J: TRBJ1-2

CDR3: CASSPPTSGGPAVSTDTQYF
DNA: TGTGCCAGCTCACCACCGACTAGCGGGGGGCCAGCAGTGAGCACAGATACGCAGTATTTT
V: TRBV3-1
D: TRBD2
size: few
J: TRBJ2-3

CDR3: CASSLDRVYEQYF
DNA: TGTGCCAGCAGCCTCGACAGGGTCTACGAGCAGTACTTC
V: TRBV3-1
D: TRBD1
size: many
J: TRBJ2-7

CDR3: CASSLSTDTQYF
DNA: TGTGCCAGCAGCTTGAGCACAGATACGCAGTATTTT
V: TRBV5-1
D: NA
size: many
J: TRBJ2-3

CDR3: CASSPGAGNTEAFF
DNA: TGTGCCAGCAGCCCAGGGGCTGGGAACACTGAAGCTTTCTTT
V: TRBV16
D: NA
size: NA
J: TRBJ1-1

CDR3: CSARRPYLNPGANVLTF
DNA: TGCAGTGCTAGACGGCCCTATCTAAATCCTGGGGCCAACGTCCTGACTTTC
V: TRBV20-1
D: NA
size: NA
J: TRBJ2-6

CDR3: CASSPGPGMNTEAFF
DNA: TGTGCCAGCAGCCCGGGGCCCGGAATGAACACTGAAGCTTTCTTT
V: TRBV5-8
D: NA
size: few
J: TRBJ1-1

CDR3: CASSQETGVSPLHF
DNA: TGTGCCAGCAGCCAAGAGACAGGGGTGTCACCCCTCCACTTT
V: TRBV14
D: TRBD1
size: few
J: TRBJ1-6

CDR3: CASSSPRDTYEQYF
DNA: TGTGCCAGCAGCTCTCCCAGGGATACCTACGAGCAGTACTTC
V: TRBV11-2
D: NA
size: NA
J: TRBJ2-7

CDR3: CATSDFRQETQYF
DNA: TGTGCCACCAGTGATTTTCGGCAAGAGACCCAGTACTTC
V: TRBV24-1
D: NA
size: NA
J: TRBJ2-5

CDR3: CASIPRGARIWEAEAFF
DNA: TGTGCCAGCATCCCAAGGGGGGCCCGCATATGGGAGGCTGAAGCTTTCTTT
V: TRBV6-1
D: NA
size: many
J: TRBJ1-1

CDR3: CASRSIPGTSQGETQYF
DNA: TGCGCCAGCAGATCTATTCCCGGGACATCCCAGGGGGAGACCCAGTACTTC
V: TRBV5-1
D: NA
size: few
J: TRBJ2-5

CDR3: CASSSGNEQYF
DNA: TGTGCCAGCAGCTCAGGCAACGAGCAGTACTTC
V: TRBV6-1
D: NA
size: many
J: TRBJ2-7

CDR3: CSVLVSNYGYTF
DNA: TGCAGTGTTTTGGTATCTAACTATGGCTACACCTTC
V: TRBV20-1
D: NA
size: NA
J: TRBJ1-2

CDR3: CASSMDGSSQPQHF
DNA: TGCGCCAGCAGCATGGACGGGTCTAGTCAGCCCCAGCATTTT
V: TRBV5-1
D: NA
size: many
J: TRBJ1-5

CDR3: CASSLQGPSGGYTF
DNA: TGTGCCAGCAGTTTACAGGGGCCCTCGGGTGGCTACACCTTC
V: TRBV2
D: TRBD1
size: many
J: TRBJ1-2

CDR3: CASSPLTSGVADTQYF
DNA: TGTGCCAGCTCACCTTTGACTAGCGGGGTGGCAGATACGCAGTATTTT
V: TRBV18
D: TRBD2
size: many
J: TRBJ2-3

CDR3: CASSLRVGRGSYEQYF
DNA: TGTGCCAGCAGTTTAAGGGTGGGCAGGGGATCCTACGAGCAGTACTTC
V: TRBV27
D: NA
size: many
J: TRBJ2-7

CDR3: CASSSFSGGDNEQFF
DNA: TGCGCCAGCAGCTCCTTCTCGGGGGGGGACAATGAGCAGTTCTTC
V: TRBV5-1
D: TRBD2
size: few
J: TRBJ2-1

CDR3: CSAPNRVFGGEQFF
DNA: TGCAGTGCTCCTAACAGGGTTTTTGGGGGTGAGCAGTTCTTC
V: TRBV20-1
D: NA
size: few
J: TRBJ2-1

CDR3: CASSPTRRGQGSEQFF
DNA: TGTGCCAGCAGTCCGACGCGTCGCGGACAGGGTAGTGAGCAGTTCTTC
V: TRBV27
D: TRBD1
size: many
J: TRBJ2-1

CDR3: CAGQTGTNNSPLHF
DNA: TGTGCCGGACAGACCGGGACAAATAATTCACCCCTCCACTTT
V: TRBV7-9
D: NA
size: many
J: TRBJ1-6

CDR3: CASSSGLSYEQYF
DNA: TGTGCCAGCAGCTCAGGGCTCTCCTACGAGCAGTACTTC
V: TRBV11-3
D: NA
size: many
J: TRBJ2-7

CDR3: CASSEEYGYSGNTIYF
DNA: TGTGCCAGCAGTGAAGAGTACGGATACTCTGGAAACACCATATATTTT
V: TRBV2
D: NA
size: many
J: TRBJ1-3

CDR3: CSARAGEYEQYF
DNA: TGCAGTGCTAGGGCAGGGGAATACGAGCAGTACTTC
V: TRBV20-1
D: NA
size: few
J: TRBJ2-7

CDR3: CSAREYSWASYEQYF
DNA: TGCAGTGCTAGAGAATACTCGTGGGCCTCCTACGAGCAGTACTTC
V: TRBV20-1
D: NA
size: NA
J: TRBJ2-7

CDR3: CSAHREGVNGYTF
DNA: TGCAGTGCCCATAGGGAGGGGGTGAATGGCTACACCTTC
V: TRBV20-1
D: NA
size: many
J: TRBJ1-2

CDR3: CASSVGAAGNTIYF
DNA: TGTGCCAGCAGCGTAGGGGCAGCTGGAAACACCATATATTTT
V: TRBV9
D: NA
size: NA
J: TRBJ1-3

CDR3: CSARAVPYGYTF
DNA: TGCAGTGCCCGCGCAGTCCCCTATGGCTACACCTTC
V: TRBV20-1
D: NA
size: NA
J: TRBJ1-2

CDR3: CASSIRLAGPCFF
DNA: TGTGCCAGCAGCATAAGACTAGCGGGGCCTTGTTTCTTC
V: TRBV7-8
D: TRBD2
size: NA
J: TRBJ2-1

CDR3: CASSQGWYTEAFF
DNA: TGTGCCAGCAGCCAGGGGTGGTACACTGAAGCTTTCTTT
V: TRBV3-1
D: NA
size: many
J: TRBJ1-1

CDR3: CASSPTGTGVGYEQYF
DNA: TGTGCCAGCAGTCCCACCGGGACAGGGGTAGGCTACGAGCAGTACTTC
V: TRBV28
D: TRBD1
size: NA
J: TRBJ2-7

CDR3: CASSQETRENIQYF
DNA: TGTGCCAGCAGCCAAGAGACTAGGGAAAACATTCAGTACTTC
V: TRBV4-2
D: NA
size: few
J: TRBJ2-4

CDR3: CASSYDQPQHF
DNA: TGTGCCAGCAGTTACGATCAGCCCCAGCATTTT
V: TRBV6-6
D: NA
size: NA
J: TRBJ1-5

CDR3: CASSTQGHYEQYF
DNA: TGTGCCAGCTCAACTCAAGGGCACTACGAGCAGTACTTC
V: TRBV18
D: NA
size: few
J: TRBJ2-7

CDR3: CASSDRDRSGYEQYF
DNA: TGTGCCAGCAGCGATCGGGACAGGTCTGGCTACGAGCAGTACTTC
V: TRBV2
D: TRBD1
size: many
J: TRBJ2-7

CDR3: CASSDPDRVSTEAFF
DNA: TGTGCCAGCAGTGATCCGGACAGGGTGAGCACTGAAGCTTTCTTT
V: TRBV6-1
D: TRBD1
size: many
J: TRBJ1-1